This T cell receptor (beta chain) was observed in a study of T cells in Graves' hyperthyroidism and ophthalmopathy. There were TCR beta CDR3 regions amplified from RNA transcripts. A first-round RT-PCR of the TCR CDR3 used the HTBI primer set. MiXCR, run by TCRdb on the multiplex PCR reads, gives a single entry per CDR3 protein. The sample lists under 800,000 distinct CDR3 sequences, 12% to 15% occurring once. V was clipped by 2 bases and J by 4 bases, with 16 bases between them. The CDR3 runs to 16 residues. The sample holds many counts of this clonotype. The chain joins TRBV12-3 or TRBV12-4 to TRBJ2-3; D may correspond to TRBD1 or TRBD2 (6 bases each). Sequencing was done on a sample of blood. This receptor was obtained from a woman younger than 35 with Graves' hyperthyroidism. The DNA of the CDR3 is TGTGCCAGCAGTTTATCCGGGCCCGGGGGCGCAGATACGCAGTATTTT. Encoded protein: CASSLSGPGGADTQYF.